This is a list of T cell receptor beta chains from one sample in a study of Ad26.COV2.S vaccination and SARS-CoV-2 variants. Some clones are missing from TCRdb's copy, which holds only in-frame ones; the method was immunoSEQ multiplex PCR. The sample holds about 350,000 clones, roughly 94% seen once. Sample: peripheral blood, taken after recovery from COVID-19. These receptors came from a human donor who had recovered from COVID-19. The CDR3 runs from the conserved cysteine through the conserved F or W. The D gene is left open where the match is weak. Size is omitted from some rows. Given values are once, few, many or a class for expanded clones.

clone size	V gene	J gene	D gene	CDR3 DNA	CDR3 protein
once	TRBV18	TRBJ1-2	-	TGTGCCAGCTCACGGACAGACCTTAACTATGGCTACACCTTC	CASSRTDLNYGYTF
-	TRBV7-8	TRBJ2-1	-	TGTGCCAGCAGCCCACATCCGGGATCCAATTCCTACAATGAGCAGTTCTTC	CASSPHPGSNSYNEQFF
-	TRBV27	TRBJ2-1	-	TGTGCCAGCAGTAGTCGGACAGCCAGCTCCTACAATGAGCAGTTCTTC	CASSSRTASSYNEQFF
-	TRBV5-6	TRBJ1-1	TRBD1	TGTGCCAGCAGCTTGGCGCACAGGGGCAACACTGAAGCTTTCTTT	CASSLAHRGNTEAFF
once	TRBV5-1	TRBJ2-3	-	TGCGCCAGCAGCTTGAGGCAGGGCCACACAGATACGCAGTATTTT	CASSLRQGHTDTQYF
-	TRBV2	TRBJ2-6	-	TGTGCCAGCAGATCAGACTCTGGGGCCAACGTCCTGACTTTC	CASRSDSGANVLTF
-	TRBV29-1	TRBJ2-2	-	TGCAGCGCCCAGGACTCTACCCCCACCGGGGAGCTGTTTTTT	CSAQDSTPTGELFF
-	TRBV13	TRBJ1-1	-	TGTGCCAGCAGCCTTTACCAGGTGGGCCCCACTCTTGAAGCTTTCTTT	CASSLYQVGPTLEAFF
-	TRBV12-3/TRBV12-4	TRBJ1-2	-	TGTGCCAGCAGCAGAGGTGAGGGCTATGGCTACACCTTC	CASSRGEGYGYTF
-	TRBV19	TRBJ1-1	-	TGTGCCAGTAGTATAGATCTCGACAGCACTGAAGCTTTCTTT	CASSIDLDSTEAFF
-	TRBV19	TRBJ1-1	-	TGTGCCAGTAGTATCCCCCCGAACACTGAAGCTTTCTTT	CASSIPPNTEAFF
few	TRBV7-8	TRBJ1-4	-	TGTGCCAGCAGCGCCTACGGGACCGCTAATGAAAAACTGTTTTTT	CASSAYGTANEKLFF
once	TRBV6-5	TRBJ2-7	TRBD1	TGTGCCAGCACCCCACAGGGGTGGAACGACGAGCAGTACTTC	CASTPQGWNDEQYF
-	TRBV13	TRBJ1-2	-	TGTGCCAGCAGCAGTGACAGAAGCTCGATAAACTATGGCTACACCTTC	CASSSDRSSINYGYTF
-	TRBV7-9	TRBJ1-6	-	TGTGCCAGCAGCCCGACCGGGGGTCGCACGGAGGATTCACCCCTCCACTTT	CASSPTGGRTEDSPLHF
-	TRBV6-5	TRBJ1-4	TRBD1	TGTGCCAGCAGTTACGGGACAGGGGTTGAAAAACTGTTTTTT	CASSYGTGVEKLFF
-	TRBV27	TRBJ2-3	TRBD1	TGTGCCAGCCGCCGGGACAGGGTCTCAGATACGCAGTATTTT	CASRRDRVSDTQYF
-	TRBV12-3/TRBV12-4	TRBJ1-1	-	TGTGCCAGCAGTTTTGATCGGGACACTGAAGCTTTCTTT	CASSFDRDTEAFF
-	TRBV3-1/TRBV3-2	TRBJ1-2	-	TGTGCCAGCAGCCAAGATAGGGACCGTAACTATGGCTACACCTTC	CASSQDRDRNYGYTF
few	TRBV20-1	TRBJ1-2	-	TGCAGTGCTAGGAACGGGGGTGGCTACACCTTC	CSARNGGGYTF
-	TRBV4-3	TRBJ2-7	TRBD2	TGCGCCAGCAGCCAAGATTTAGCGGGGGAAACTTACGAGCAGTACTTC	CASSQDLAGETYEQYF
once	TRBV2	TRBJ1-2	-	TGTGCCAGCAGTGTAGGGGGTGACTATGGCTACACCTTC	CASSVGGDYGYTF
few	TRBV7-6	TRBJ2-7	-	TGTGCCAGCAGCTCGCACCTCGGGGGATTCGGAGGGCTTTTCTACGAGCAGTACTTC	CASSSHLGGFGGLFYEQYF
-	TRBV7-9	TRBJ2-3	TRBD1	TGTGCCAGCAGCTTTGCCCTCGGACAGGGTGCGCAGTATTTT	CASSFALGQGAQYF
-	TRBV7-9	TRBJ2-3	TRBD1	TGTGCCAGCAGCTTACGGACAGGTTTTTGGCTGGCAGATACGCAGTATTTT	CASSLRTGFWLADTQYF
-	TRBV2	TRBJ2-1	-	TGTGCCAGCAAGGTAACGGGGAGCTCCTACAATGAGCAGTTCTTC	CASKVTGSSYNEQFF
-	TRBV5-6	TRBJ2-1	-	TGTGCCAGCAGCTTGACAGCCAATGAGCAGTTCTTC	CASSLTANEQFF
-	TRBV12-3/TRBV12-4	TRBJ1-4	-	TGTGCCAGCAGTCCTCAGGGATATGAAAAACTGTTTTTT	CASSPQGYEKLFF
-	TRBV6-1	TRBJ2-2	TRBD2	TGTGCCAGCAGTGAAGTTGAAGCGGGGCTTTGGGAGCTGTTTTTT	CASSEVEAGLWELFF
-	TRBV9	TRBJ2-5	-	TGTGCCAGCAGCGTAGAGGAGCGACGAGCTCAAGAGACCCAGTACTTC	CASSVEERRAQETQYF
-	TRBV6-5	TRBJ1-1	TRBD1	TGTGCCAGCAGTTACTCCGGGACAGCGAACACTGAAGCTTTCTTT	CASSYSGTANTEAFF
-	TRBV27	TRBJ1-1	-	TGTGCCAGCAGTGCCCGGGCCAAGGGTGAAGCTTTCTTT	CASSARAKGEAFF
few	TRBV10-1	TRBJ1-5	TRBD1	TGCGCCAGCGGGGACAGTAATCAGCCCCAGCATTTT	CASGDSNQPQHF
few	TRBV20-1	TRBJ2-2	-	TGCAGTGCTAGAAGCACCGGGGAGCTGTTTTTT	CSARSTGELFF
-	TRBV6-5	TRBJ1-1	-	TGTGCCAGCAGTTACTCGGACACCGGGACTGAAGCTTTCTTT	CASSYSDTGTEAFF
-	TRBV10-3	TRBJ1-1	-	TGTGCCATCAGCGAGACTGACACTGAAGCTTTCTTT	CAISETDTEAFF
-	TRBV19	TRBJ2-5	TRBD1	TGTGCCAGTAGTTCCCAGGGGGCAGGAGAAGAGACCCAGTACTTC	CASSSQGAGEETQYF
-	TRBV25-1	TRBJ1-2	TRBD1	TGTGCCAGCAGTGGACAGGGGAGCGATGGCTACACCTTC	CASSGQGSDGYTF
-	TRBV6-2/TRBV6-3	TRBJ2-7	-	TGTGCCAGCAGTTTGCTAGGGTTCGACGAGCAGTACTTC	CASSLLGFDEQYF
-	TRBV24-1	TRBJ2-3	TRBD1	TGTGCCACCAGTGATTCGAGGGACAGGGGGGGAGATACGCAGTATTTT	CATSDSRDRGGDTQYF